The clone carrying this T cell receptor beta chain was detected only a few times. The antigen remains unidentified. Germline lookup yields CDR1 SGHVS and CDR2 FQNEAQ. Unmatched junction bases numbered 8, after V lost 6 bases and J lost 5 bases. The CDR3 loop spans 15 amino acids. The data stem from a study of T cells in Graves' hyperthyroidism and ophthalmopathy. Whole-study findings and limits: Among clonotypes expanded in thyroid above 0.001, most were also found in blood. Ophthalmopathy was predicted by the model a median of roughly 6.7 months ahead of onset.

Authors of the study amplified TCR beta CDR3 regions from RNA transcripts. HTBI primers were used for first-round RT-PCR of the TCR CDR3. TCRdb redid the calling of the multiplex PCR reads with MiXCR, one entry per CDR3 protein. The sample holds approximately 640,000 distinct CDR3 sequences, about 45% seen once. Sample: peripheral blood or thyroid tissue (not recorded which). The chain links TRBV7-8 to TRBJ1-5, with TRBD1 matching over 9 bases. The sequence was collected from an adult man with Graves' disease, either hyperthyroidism or ophthalmopathy (not recorded which). The CDR3 region has the DNA TGTGCCAGCAGTCGACGACAGGGGGAACATCAGCCCCAGCATTTT. It codes for CASSRRQGEHQPQHF.